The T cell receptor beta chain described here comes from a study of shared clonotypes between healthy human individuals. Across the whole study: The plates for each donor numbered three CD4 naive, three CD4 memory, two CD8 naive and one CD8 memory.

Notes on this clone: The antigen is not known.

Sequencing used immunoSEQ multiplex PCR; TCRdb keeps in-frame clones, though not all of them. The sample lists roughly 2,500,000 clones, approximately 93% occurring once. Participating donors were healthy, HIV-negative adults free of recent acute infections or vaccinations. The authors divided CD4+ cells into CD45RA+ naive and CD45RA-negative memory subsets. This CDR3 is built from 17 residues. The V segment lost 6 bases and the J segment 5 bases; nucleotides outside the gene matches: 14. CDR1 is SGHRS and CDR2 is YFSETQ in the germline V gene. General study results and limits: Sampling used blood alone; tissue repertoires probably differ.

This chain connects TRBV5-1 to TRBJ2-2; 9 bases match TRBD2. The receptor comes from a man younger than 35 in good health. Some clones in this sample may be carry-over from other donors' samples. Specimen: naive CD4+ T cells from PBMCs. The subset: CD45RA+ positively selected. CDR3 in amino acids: CASKLTVAGVATGELFF. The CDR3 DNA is TGCGCCAGCAAGCTCACAGTAGCGGGAGTCGCTACCGGGGAGCTGTTTTTT.